Shown below are 15 T cell receptor beta chains from a single sample sequenced in a study of post-analysis software for immune sequencing data. Study-level findings and limits: Patients used about 5 TRBV segments, including TRBV5-6, TRBV5-1 and TRBV20-1, more often than controls.

Unique molecular identifiers were built into the TCR beta cDNA libraries. Using its own MiXCR run on the PCR reads, TCRdb lists one record per CDR3 protein. Among approximately 400,000 distinct CDR3 sequences listed, around 33% were seen once. For these receptors, no antigen is known. The specimen sequenced was blood. All receptors come from a girl aged 10 to 17 with multiple sclerosis.

This chain connects TRBV9 to TRBJ1-2, with D tentatively TRBD1 (6 bases). Germline lookup yields CDR1 SGDLS and CDR2 YYNGEE. The CDR3 consists of 14 residues. Trimming removed 1 base from V and 6 bases from J, with 13 bases in between. DNA of the CDR3: TGTGCCAGCAGCGTAACGGGGGCTCTTCATGGCTACACCTTC. Amino acids: CASSVTGALHGYTF. The whole variable domain, filled in from reference TRBV9 and TRBJ1-2, reads DSGVTQTPKHLITATGQRVTLRCSPRSGDLSVYWYQQSLDQGLQFLIQYYNGEERAKGNILERFSAQQFPDLHSELNLSSLELGDSALYFCASSVTGALHGYTFGSGTRLTVV.

This rearrangement joins TRBV11-2 to TRBJ1-4; weak D call: TRBD1 (5 bases). Germline V gives CDR1 SGHAT, CDR2 FQNNGV. There are 12 residues in the CDR3. With 5 bases removed from V and 10 bases from J, the gap between germline ends came to 11 bases. The CDR3 loop reads CASSLAGRKLFF. The CDR3 bases are TGTGCCAGCAGCCTGGCAGGGCGAAAACTGTTTTTT.

V is TRBV6-2 or TRBV6-3 and J is TRBJ2-2; D may be TRBD1 (5 bases). Germline V gene lookup returns CDR1 MNHEY and CDR2 SVGEGT. The V end lost 6 bases, the J end lost 1 base, and 12 bases lay between the germline ends. This CDR3 has 15 residues. In nucleotides, the CDR3 is TGTGCCAGCAGACCGGACACCCTGAACACCGGGGAGCTGTTTTTT. Residues: CASRPDTLNTGELFF.

This clonotype was detected many times. This rearrangement joins TRBV20-1 to TRBJ2-7, with a tentative D call TRBD1 (7 bases). V lost 4 bases and J lost 0, with 19 bases in between. The germline V gene has CDR1 DFQATT and CDR2 SNEGSKA (reference sequence). There are 16 residues in the CDR3. CDR3 in DNA: TGCAGTGCTAAATACCAGGGGGGTAGGAGCTCCTACGAGCAGTACTTC. Translated: CSAKYQGGRSSYEQYF.

Regarding this clonotype: Relative to the germline gene, one junction end is altered; a read error may explain this. The chain combines TRBV12-3 or TRBV12-4 with TRBJ2-5; D possibly corresponds to TRBD2 (5 bases). This CDR3 contains 12 residues. The CDR3 sequence: CAGSLATGPQYF. The CDR3 DNA reads TGTGCCGGCAGTTTAGCGACGGGCCCTCAGTACTTC.

The chain employs TRBV7-9 and TRBJ2-7; the D gene could be TRBD1 or TRBD2 (5 bases each). This CDR3 comprises 15 residues. Trimming stripped 4 bases from V and 3 bases from J, with 16 bases between. From germline, CDR1 is SEHNR and CDR2 FQNEAQ (reference sequence). CDR3 coding DNA: TGTGCCAGCAGCTCGAGCCGGGGCAGGGACTACGAGCAGTACTTC. As protein: CASSSSRGRDYEQYF.

The chain recombines TRBV20-1 with TRBJ1-2; perhaps TRBD1 as D (6 bases). Looked up from germline, CDR1 is DFQATT and CDR2 is SNEGSKA (reference sequence). The length of the CDR3 is 13 residues. V lost 3 bases and J 8 bases, leaving 16 bases between the germline ends. The CDR3 here is CSASLTGLGGYTF. The CDR3 DNA reads as TGCAGTGCTAGCCTCACAGGGCTCGGGGGCTACACCTTC.

This chain connects TRBV5-6 to TRBJ2-5; TRBD2 agrees at 12 bases. Germline loops: CDR1 SGHDT, CDR2 YYEEEE. Trimming removed 1 base from V and 11 bases from J; junction bases left unmatched: 15. This CDR3 spans 17 amino acids. The CDR3 spells CASSLPPGLAGNNEQYF. The CDR3 DNA follows: TGTGCCAGCAGCTTGCCCCCCGGACTAGCGGGGAACAATGAGCAGTACTTC.

CDR3 amino acids: CASSFSFHNEQFF. The CDR3 nucleotides are TGTGCCAGCAGCTTTAGTTTCCACAATGAGCAGTTCTTC. This chain connects TRBV11-2 to TRBJ2-1, with D unclear. This CDR3 has 13 amino acids. The germline V and J ends were trimmed by 3 bases and 5 bases, with 8 bases remaining between them. Germline V gene data show CDR1 as SGHAT and CDR2 as FQNNGV.

The rearrangement joins TRBV7-2 to TRBJ2-3; TRBD2 matches 12 bases. With V trimmed by 4 bases and J by 4 bases, 9 bases remained unmatched. Per germline, CDR1 SGHTA and CDR2 FQGNSA. The CDR3 extends over 17 amino acids. CDR3 residues: CASSWKALAGGPDTQYF. The CDR3 region has the DNA TGTGCCAGCAGCTGGAAAGCACTAGCGGGGGGTCCAGATACGCAGTATTTT.

The gene calls are TRBV13 and TRBJ2-7, with D tentatively TRBD2 (6 bases). The CDR3 loop spans 16 amino acids. V lost 5 bases to trimming and J lost 0 bases, with 17 bases between them. Germline lookup yields CDR1 PRHDT and CDR2 FYEKMQ (reference sequence). The CDR3 sequence is CASSPPGRGSSYEQYF. The DNA for the CDR3 is TGTGCCAGCAGCCCCCCAGGACGGGGGAGCTCCTACGAGCAGTACTTC.

This clonotype was seen a single time. The chain couples TRBV18 to TRBJ2-4; D call uncertain. Near its end, the DNA agrees better with TRBJ2-7, so the J call may be wrong. The CDR3 loop spans 13 amino acids. Looked up from germline, CDR1 is KGHSH and CDR2 is LQKENI. The CDR3 bases are TGTGCCAGCTCACCTAACACAGCCTACGAGCAGTACTTC. Translating gives CASSPNTAYEQYF.

This clonotype has only a few counts. The chain uses TRBV6-4 and TRBJ1-5; 7 positions agree with TRBD1. The length of the CDR3 is 13 residues. Germline V gene sequence: CDR1 MRHNA, CDR2 SNTAGT. V shed 7 bases, J shed 6 bases, and the junction held 6 bases outside the gene matches. The CDR3 spells CASNRQGSQPQHF. The CDR3 DNA reads as TGTGCCAGCAATCGACAGGGCAGTCAGCCCCAGCATTTT.

J is TRBJ2-1 and V is TRBV6-1; possibly TRBD1 for D (6 bases). V was trimmed by 4 bases and J by 5 bases, leaving 15 bases between them. The CDR3 runs 15 residues. Per the germline V gene, CDR1 is MNHNS and CDR2 is SASEGT. The CDR3 sequence is CASSVQLGADNEQFF. CDR3 nucleotides: TGTGCCAGCAGTGTACAATTGGGGGCCGACAATGAGCAGTTCTTC.

CDR3 sequence reads: CASSYDRDSSYEQYF. The CDR3 DNA reads TGTGCCAGCAGTTACGACCGGGACAGCTCCTACGAGCAGTACTTC. The chain links TRBV6-5 to TRBJ2-7, with 7 bases identical to TRBD1. There are 15 residues in the CDR3. The germline CDR1 and CDR2 sequences are MNHEY and SVGAGI. V shed 2 bases and J 0 bases; nucleotides not matched to a gene: 4.